Each of the 25 T cell receptor beta chains below was sequenced from the same sample in a study of cytomegalovirus exposure and HLA in healthy donors. With 60 Vbeta and 13 Jbeta primers, the PCR was carried out. Sequenced by immunoSEQ multiplex PCR; TCRdb stores in-frame clones only, minus some. The sample consists of 170,000 or so clones, around three quarters of them appearing once. Specimen: PBMCs. The source of these receptors is a boy aged 5-17 years in good health and CMV-seronegative.

The J gene is TRBJ2-1, the V gene TRBV11-2; 10 bases are a match to TRBD1. The CDR3 contains 19 residues. Germline values: CDR1 SGHAT, CDR2 FQNNGV. Losses at the gene ends were 2 bases for V and 3 bases for J; bases not matched to a gene: 13. CDR3 in DNA: TGTGCCAGCAGCTTATTCTCCCTGGACAGGGGGGACCTCTACAATGAGCAGTTCTTC. Amino acid sequence: CASSLFSLDRGDLYNEQFF.

V and J are TRBV27 and TRBJ1-4, with D uncertain. Germline V gene data show CDR1 as MNHEY and CDR2 as SMNVEV (reference sequence). This CDR3 contains 15 residues. The V end was cut by 5 bases, the J end by 0 bases, with 10 bases between. CDR3 residues: CASSDTGTTNEKLFF. In DNA, the CDR3 is TGTGCCAGCAGTGACACCGGGACAACTAATGAAAAACTGTTTTTT.

The count of this clone is one. The chain is built from TRBV5-4 and TRBJ2-7; TRBD2 agrees at 13 bases. CDR3 length equals 15 residues. CDR1 is SGHNT and CDR2 is YYREEE in the germline V gene (reference sequence). Trimming at V came to 4 bases and at J to 3 bases, leaving 4 bases not matched to a gene. CDR3 sequence (DNA): TGTGCCAGCAGCCCCGGGACTAGCGGGGTCTACGAGCAGTACTTC. Amino acids: CASSPGTSGVYEQYF. The full variable domain, its missing parts supplied by reference TRBV5-4 and TRBJ2-7, is ETGVTQSPTHLIKTRGQQVTLRCSSQSGHNTVSWYQQALGQGPQFIFQYYREEENGRGNFPPRFSGLQFPNYSSELNVNALELDDSALYLCASSPGTSGVYEQYFGPGTRLTVT.

The sample holds a few counts of this clone. The V call is TRBV29-1, the J call TRBJ1-4; the match to TRBD1 covers 7 bases. Losses at the gene ends were 7 bases for V and 0 bases for J; bases not matched to a gene: 11. This CDR3 spans 16 amino acids. Germline V CDR1 and CDR2: SQVTM, ANQGSEA. CDR3 sequence reads: CSASTGLRATNEKLFF. For the CDR3, the DNA is TGCAGCGCCTCGACAGGGCTCCGTGCAACTAATGAAAAACTGTTTTTT. The whole variable domain, filled in from reference TRBV29-1 and TRBJ1-4, reads SAVISQKPSRDICQRGTSLTIQCQVDSQVTMMFWYRQQPGQSLTLIATANQGSEATYESGFVIDKFPISRPNLTFSTLTVSNMSPEDSSIYLCSASTGLRATNEKLFFGSGTQLSVL.

CDR3 amino acids: CASSPRRGDGYTF. The CDR3 region has the DNA TGCGCCAGCAGCCCCCGACGCGGGGATGGCTACACCTTC. The chain has TRBV5-1 and TRBJ1-2; D unclear. The CDR3 extends over 13 amino acids. Germline assignment: CDR1 SGHRS and CDR2 YFSETQ. V was cut by 4 bases and J by 6 bases, with 13 bases left in between.

J is TRBJ2-5 and V is TRBV13; D perhaps matches TRBD2 (6 bases). The V end was cut by 7 bases, the J end by 5 bases, with 14 bases between. The CDR3 sequence is 13 residues long. The germline CDR1 and CDR2 sequences are PRHDT and FYEKMQ (reference sequence). The CDR3 loop reads CASKRGGVETQYF. The CDR3 nucleotides read TGTGCCAGCAAACGGGGCGGGGTTGAGACCCAGTACTTC.

The chain uses TRBV2 and TRBJ1-6; D might be TRBD1 (5 bases). The ends were cut back, 1 base at V and 12 bases at J, with 10 bases in the middle. Germline-derived CDR1 and CDR2 are SNHLY and FYNNEI. This CDR3 spans 13 amino acids. The chain's CDR3 is CASSEDRQLPLHF. The DNA of the CDR3 is TGTGCCAGCAGTGAAGACCGACAGTTACCCCTCCACTTT.

A few counts support this clone. The rearrangement uses TRBV30 and TRBJ1-1, with D possibly being TRBD1 (5 bases). The germline CDR1 and CDR2 sequences are GTSNPN and SVGIG (reference sequence). V lost 3 bases to trimming and J lost 6 bases, with 11 bases between them. This CDR3 is 12 amino acids long. CDR3 region: CAWRTGVAEAFF. Written as DNA, the CDR3 is TGTGCCTGGAGGACGGGGGTCGCTGAAGCTTTCTTT.

The CDR3 loop reads CAWSDGTRSRDTQYF. DNA for the CDR3: TGTGCCTGGAGTGACGGGACTAGAAGTAGGGATACGCAGTATTTT. The V call is TRBV30, the J call TRBJ2-3; 8 bases are a match to TRBD2. With V trimmed by 1 base and J by 6 bases, 9 bases remained unmatched. CDR1 GTSNPN and CDR2 SVGIG come from the germline V gene (reference sequence). This CDR3 spans 15 amino acids.

There are a few counts of this clone. The rearrangement links TRBV19 to TRBJ2-1; TRBD1 is a possible D gene (5 bases). V gave up 3 bases and J gave up 5 bases, with 14 bases separating them. The CDR3 is 15 amino acids. Looked up from germline, CDR1 is LNHDA and CDR2 is SQIVND (reference sequence). CDR3 sequence reads: CASSIGAQDNNEQFF. The CDR3 nucleotides read TGTGCCAGTAGTATTGGGGCCCAAGACAACAATGAGCAGTTCTTC.

The chain combines TRBV15 with TRBJ2-7, with D uncertain. Germline V CDR1 and CDR2: LNHNV, YYDKDF (reference sequence). V dropped 4 bases and J dropped 7 bases, with 17 bases sitting between them. The CDR3 is made up of 14 amino acids. The CDR3 loop is CATSNHAPPREQYF. CDR3 in DNA: TGTGCCACCAGCAATCACGCGCCTCCTAGAGAGCAGTACTTC.

The V and J genes are TRBV6-1 and TRBJ1-1; a weak D match, TRBD1 (5 bases). The CDR3 has 13 amino acids. The V end was cut by 6 bases, the J end by 3 bases, with 11 bases between. From germline, CDR1 is MNHNS and CDR2 SASEGT. Here the CDR3 reads CASSLRQYTEAFF. Written as DNA, the CDR3 is TGTGCCAGCAGCCTTAGACAGTACACTGAAGCTTTCTTT.

This rearrangement joins TRBV6-5 to TRBJ1-5, with D unclear. Trimming took off 0 bases at V and 3 bases at J, with 6 bases between the two ends. Germline lookup yields CDR1 MNHEY and CDR2 SVGAGI. This CDR3 has 14 residues. CDR3 in DNA: TGTGCCAGCAGTTACTCGAGCCCCAATCAGCCCCAGCATTTT. Its translation is CASSYSSPNQPQHF.

This chain connects TRBV29-1 to TRBJ2-5; tentative D call: TRBD1 (6 bases). Germline V gene data show CDR1 as SQVTM and CDR2 as ANQGSEA. There are 12 residues in the CDR3. V was cut by 4 bases and J by 1 base, with 7 bases left in between. CDR3 in DNA: TGCAGCGTTGCCAGGGGCCAAGAGACCCAGTACTTC. Protein sequence: CSVARGQETQYF.

This sequence joins TRBV25-1 and TRBJ2-5; 10 nucleotides agree with TRBD1. CDR3 size: 13 residues. CDR1 is MGHDK and CDR2 is SYGVNS in the germline V gene. V trimming: 8 bases; J trimming: 5 bases; junction bases outside the gene matches: 5. The CDR3 region has the DNA TGTGCCAGCGCGGACAGGGGGAAGGAGACCCAGTACTTC. Its translation is CASADRGKETQYF. Variable domain in full (rest from reference TRBV25-1 and TRBJ2-5): EADIYQTPRYLVIGTGKKITLECSQTMGHDKMYWYQQDPGMELHLIHYSYGVNSTEKGDLSSESTVSRIRTEHFPLTLESARPSHTSQYLCASADRGKETQYFGPGTRLLVL.

This rearrangement joins TRBV30 to TRBJ2-2, with 9 bases matching TRBD2. J lost 1 base, V lost 3 bases, and 12 bases had no gene match. Germline CDR1 and CDR2: GTSNPN and SVGIG (reference sequence). CDR3 size: 18 residues. CDR3 sequence (DNA): TGTGCCTGGAGCCGCATCTCCCAGACTAGCGGGAACACCGGGGAGCTGTTTTTT. The encoded protein is CAWSRISQTSGNTGELFF.

This clone was picked up a small number of times. V gene TRBV9 combines with J gene TRBJ2-3; D not certain. The V end was cut by 1 base, the J end by 0 bases, with 9 bases between. The CDR3 covers 15 residues. Germline V lookup: CDR1 SGDLS, CDR2 YYNGEE. CDR3 amino acids: CASSVYGSSTDTQYF. CDR3 DNA sequence: TGTGCCAGCAGCGTATACGGTTCTAGCACAGATACGCAGTATTTT.

J is TRBJ1-2 and V is TRBV2; 7 positions agree with TRBD1. The CDR3 has 18 residues. CDR1 is SNHLY and CDR2 is FYNNEI in the germline V gene. V shed 2 bases and J 4 bases; nucleotides not matched to a gene: 16. The CDR3 sequence: CASSENRQGRPDSYGYTF. CDR3 bases: TGTGCCAGCAGTGAAAACAGACAGGGACGCCCCGATTCCTATGGCTACACCTTC. The full variable domain, rest sourced from reference TRBV2 and TRBJ1-2, is EPEVTQTPSHQVTQMGQEVILRCVPISNHLYFYWYRQILGQKVEFLVSFYNNEISEKSEIFDDQFSVERPDGSNFTLKIRSTKLEDSAMYFCASSENRQGRPDSYGYTFGSGTRLTVV.

The chain carries TRBV4-1 and TRBJ2-2, with no clear D. V was shortened by 6 bases and J by 1 base, with 6 bases between the two germline ends. Germline CDR1 reads MGHRA; CDR2 reads YSYEKL. CDR3 length: 13 amino acids. CDR3 coding DNA: TGCGCCAGCAGTGGCCTGAACACCGGGGAGCTGTTTTTT. This sequence encodes CASSGLNTGELFF.

DNA of the CDR3: TGTGCCAGCAGCTTGTTGCCGGGAAATGGGGCCAACGTCCTGACTTTC. It yields the protein CASSLLPGNGANVLTF. The J gene is TRBJ2-6, the V gene TRBV5-6; weak D call: TRBD2 (5 bases). Trimming took off 1 base at V and 3 bases at J, with 11 bases between the two ends. The CDR3 extends over 16 amino acids. CDR1 and CDR2 from the germline V gene are SGHDT and YYEEEE.

This sequence joins TRBV5-4 and TRBJ1-1; D is uncertain. Germline values: CDR1 SGHNT, CDR2 YYREEE (reference sequence). This CDR3 has 16 residues. Trimming took 3 bases from V and 0 from J, leaving 15 bases between them. CDR3 region: CASSYGEQRMNTEAFF. Here the CDR3 DNA reads TGTGCCAGCAGCTATGGGGAGCAACGCATGAACACTGAAGCTTTCTTT.

This clone was counted only a few times. One end of the junction fails to match germline, which may point to a read error. This sequence joins TRBV7-9 and TRBJ1-6; possible D gene TRBD1, 6 bases. This CDR3 contains 19 residues. Germline CDR1 is SEHNR and CDR2 is FQNEAQ (reference sequence). CDR3: CSSSLVGQGTSSYNSPLHF. DNA of the CDR3: TGTTCCAGCAGCTTAGTAGGGCAGGGGACCAGCTCCTATAATTCACCCCTCCACTTT.

The CDR3 region is CASSWGVETEAFF. CDR3 nucleotide sequence: TGTGCCAGCTCCTGGGGGGTAGAGACTGAAGCTTTCTTT. The chain carries TRBV19 and TRBJ1-1; possible D gene TRBD1, 5 bases. CDR1 and CDR2 (germline): LNHDA, SQIVND (reference sequence). This CDR3 spans 13 amino acids. The germline V and J ends were trimmed by 9 bases and 5 bases, with 16 bases remaining between them.

This clone occurred once. The same CDR3 can be traced to other DNA sequences in this sample. The genes are TRBV5-6 and TRBJ1-2, with 7 bases identical to TRBD1. The CDR3 runs to 15 residues. V was clipped by 2 bases and J by 2 bases; unmatched bases: 6. In germline, CDR1 is SGHDT, CDR2 YYEEEE. Here the CDR3 DNA reads TGTGCCAGCAGCTTCCAGACAGGGAGCAACTATGGCTACACCTTC. Residues: CASSFQTGSNYGYTF.

The chain uses TRBV29-1 and TRBJ1-2, with D uncertain. Germline V gives CDR1 SQVTM, CDR2 ANQGSEA. The length of the CDR3 is 11 residues. The DNA of the CDR3 is TGCAGTGTCAACGTCGGAGGACGCTACACCTTC. Translating gives CSVNVGGRYTF.